What follows are 4 T cell receptor beta chains derived from one specimen sequenced in a study of cytomegalovirus exposure and HLA in healthy donors. Amplification used 60 Vbeta primers and 13 Jbeta primers. Profiled with immunoSEQ multiplex PCR; TCRdb holds only in-frame clones, not every one. In the table there are roughly 110,000 clones, roughly 80% of which are singletons. The sample taken for sequencing was PBMCs. The receptors originated from a man aged 30 to 45 in good health and CMV-seropositive.

J is TRBJ2-6 and V is TRBV6-5, with D uncertain. From germline, CDR1 is MNHEY and CDR2 SVGAGI. This CDR3 is 15 amino acids long. Trimming removed 2 bases from V and 2 bases from J, with 7 bases in between. The CDR3 sequence is CASSYVHPGANVLTF. The CDR3, as DNA: TGTGCCAGCAGTTACGTACACCCTGGGGCCAACGTCCTGACTTTC.

The chain recombines TRBV2 with TRBJ2-7; TRBD2 matches 12 bases. The CDR3 runs to 14 residues. V lost 2 bases and J lost 7; bases outside the gene matches: 3. Germline CDR1 SNHLY, CDR2 FYNNEI. CDR3 coding DNA: TGTGCCAGCAGTGAACTAGCGGGAGGGCGAGAGCAGTACGTC. Translating it yields CASSELAGGREQYV.

This clone has just a few counts. This sequence joins TRBV7-9 and TRBJ2-2; TRBD1 might be the D (8 bases). CDR1 is SEHNR and CDR2 is FQNEAQ in the germline V gene (reference sequence). With 2 bases removed from V and 0 bases from J, the gap between germline ends came to 16 bases. This CDR3 contains 18 residues. This CDR3 reads CASSLFTGGASNTGELFF. CDR3 bases: TGTGCCAGCAGCTTATTCACAGGGGGGGCTTCGAACACCGGGGAGCTGTTTTTT. Using reference TRBV7-9 and TRBJ2-2 for the parts outside the CDR3, the full variable domain is DTGVSQNPRHKITKRGQNVTFRCDPISEHNRLYWYRQTLGQGPEFLTYFQNEAQLEKSRLLSDRFSAERPKGSFSTLEIQRTEQGDSAMYLCASSLFTGGASNTGELFFGEGSRLTVL.

V is TRBV5-5 and J is TRBJ1-5; no clear D gene. Germline V gene lookup returns CDR1 SGHKS and CDR2 YYEKEE (reference sequence). V gave up 2 bases and J gave up 7 bases, with 16 bases separating them. The CDR3 loop spans 15 amino acids. The CDR3 sequence: CASSFSSGRTQPQHF. The CDR3 DNA reads TGTGCCAGCAGCTTCTCGTCAGGTCGAACCCAGCCCCAGCATTTT.